Sequencing of this T cell receptor beta chain was carried out in a study of control samples from healthy donors and cancer patients. Generated by immunoSEQ multiplex PCR, the TCRdb table keeps only in-frame clones and is missing some. The sample includes tens of thousands of clones, 70% to 90% of them seen just once. The ends were cut back, 2 bases at V and 8 bases at J, with 9 bases in the middle. The CDR3 spans 12 residues. Germline CDR1 reads LGHDT; CDR2 reads YNNKEL (reference sequence). The material sequenced was blood. The genes are TRBV3-1 (or the pseudogene TRBV3-2) and TRBJ1-1, with D unclear. The sequence was obtained from a man aged 45-60 years in good health. CDR3 coding DNA: TGTGCCAGCAGCCAAACGGGTTTAGAAGCTTTCTTT. It yields the protein CASSQTGLEAFF.